The 32 T cell receptor beta chains in this list originate from one sample, sequenced in a study of blood T cell repertoires in COVID-19. TCRdb's copy holds only in-frame clones and misses some; the assay was immunoSEQ multiplex PCR. The sample has roughly 240,000 clones; roughly 86% are singletons. Sequencing was carried out using peripheral blood. These receptors were obtained from a man aged 18 to 35 with active or convalescent COVID-19.

This clone was counted only a few times. This sample also contains other DNA sequences that code for the same CDR3. This chain connects TRBV7-9 to TRBJ1-3; perhaps TRBD1 as D (5 bases). The CDR3 spans 15 residues. V was cut by 3 bases and J by 0 bases, with 9 bases left in between. The germline V gene encodes CDR1 SEHNR and CDR2 FQNEAQ (reference sequence). The CDR3, as DNA: TGTGCCAGCAGCTTTGGGCAGGGCTCTGGAAACACCATATATTTT. Translating gives CASSFGQGSGNTIYF.

This clone was counted ten times or more. The rearrangement uses TRBV7-9 and TRBJ2-5; 9 bases line up with TRBD2. CDR3 length: 17 amino acids. In germline, CDR1 is SEHNR, CDR2 FQNEAQ (reference sequence). V was clipped by 1 base and J by 5 bases; unmatched bases: 11. As DNA, the CDR3 is TGTGCCAGCAGCTTAGGAAGGGCTAGCGGGACCTCCGAGACCCAGTACTTC. Translated, it gives CASSLGRASGTSETQYF.

The J gene is TRBJ2-7, the V gene TRBV3-1 (or the pseudogene TRBV3-2); the match to TRBD2 covers 7 bases. The CDR3 extends over 13 amino acids. Germline lookup yields CDR1 LGHDT and CDR2 YNNKEL (reference sequence). V was pared by 4 bases and J by 7 bases, with 7 bases of the junction left unmatched. CDR3 region: CASSRGGNPEQYF. CDR3 sequence (DNA): TGTGCCAGCAGCCGGGGGGGGAACCCTGAGCAGTACTTC.

This clone is a singleton in its sample. The V and J genes are TRBV11-2 and TRBJ2-3; possibly TRBD2 for D (6 bases). The length of the CDR3 is 15 residues. Looked up from germline, CDR1 is SGHAT and CDR2 is FQNNGV. Trimming shortened V by 3 bases and J by 6 bases, and 16 bases separated the two germline ends. As DNA, the CDR3 is TGTGCCAGCAGCTTGATTTGGGGGGAGGCGGATACGCAGTATTTT. Translating gives CASSLIWGEADTQYF. Variable domain in full (rest from reference TRBV11-2 and TRBJ2-3): EAGVAQSPRYKIIEKRQSVAFWCNPISGHATLYWYQQILGQGPKLLIQFQNNGVVDDSQLPKDRFSAERLKGVDSTLKIQPAKLEDSAVYLCASSLIWGEADTQYFGPGTRLTVL.

This sequence joins TRBV6-5 and TRBJ1-2; D not resolved. The V gene's germline CDR1 is MNHEY and CDR2 SVGAGI. The CDR3 length is 13 residues. Trimming stripped 2 bases from V and 8 bases from J, with 12 bases between. CDR3 nucleotides: TGTGCCAGCAGTTACCAGGTCGGATCCGGCTACACCTTC. Its translation: CASSYQVGSGYTF.

The gene calls are TRBV11-3 and TRBJ1-1; TRBD1 is a possible D gene (6 bases). The CDR3 covers 12 residues. Germline CDR1 reads SGHNT; CDR2 reads YENEEA. Between the trimmed V and J ends, which lost 3 bases and 11 bases, there was a span of 13 bases. CDR3 DNA sequence: TGTGCCAGCAGCTTGGCAGGGGCAAGGGCTTTCTTT. It translates to CASSLAGARAFF.

This chain joins TRBV7-3 and TRBJ2-7, with 10 bases lining up with TRBD1. The CDR3 is 14 amino acids. Per germline, CDR1 SGHTA and CDR2 FQGTGA. Losses at the gene ends were 0 bases for V and 4 bases for J; bases not matched to a gene: 0. CDR3 sequence: CASSLTGQGYEQYF. The CDR3 region has the DNA TGTGCCAGCAGCTTAACGGGACAGGGGTACGAGCAGTACTTC.

The chain recombines TRBV12-1 with TRBJ1-5; the D call TRBD1 from the table was never checked on the DNA. TRBV12-1 is designated a pseudogene. The CDR3 has 16 residues. The CDR3 region is CASSPRRQGAGEPQHF. As DNA, the CDR3 is TGTGCCAGCAGCCCGCGACGTCAGGGGGCAGGAGAGCCCCAGCATTTT.

The chain recombines TRBV4-1 with TRBJ2-2; no clear D. Germline assignment: CDR1 MGHRA and CDR2 YSYEKL. The CDR3 consists of 13 residues. Trimming took 4 bases from V and 5 from J, leaving 8 bases between them. CDR3 protein: CASSLLVTGELFF. Written as DNA, the CDR3 is TGCGCCAGCAGCCTCTTAGTGACCGGGGAGCTGTTTTTT.

V and J are TRBV24-1 and TRBJ2-1, with a possible D match to TRBD1 (5 bases). Germline values: CDR1 KGHDR, CDR2 SFDVKD. Trimming took 3 bases from V and 5 from J, leaving 13 bases between them. CDR3 size: 15 residues. For the CDR3, the DNA is TGTGCCACCAGTGATAGTGGGGCCGCCGACAATGAGCAGTTCTTC. This sequence encodes CATSDSGAADNEQFF.

This sequence joins TRBV2 and TRBJ2-2; D may be TRBD1 (5 bases). Germline V CDR1 and CDR2: SNHLY, FYNNEI. The CDR3 totals 14 residues. V was trimmed by 2 bases and J by 7 bases, leaving 11 bases between them. The CDR3 region has the DNA TGTGCCAGCAGTGAATGGCAGGGCAGCGGGGAGCTGTTTTTT. Residues: CASSEWQGSGELFF.

The gene calls are TRBV3-1 (or the pseudogene TRBV3-2) and TRBJ1-1; 8 bases line up with TRBD1. The germline V gene has CDR1 LGHDT and CDR2 YNNKEL (reference sequence). Trimming removed 3 bases from V and 10 bases from J; junction bases left unmatched: 10. The CDR3 spans 14 residues. CDR3 nucleotide sequence: TGTGCCAGCAGCCACCTTCAAGGACAGGGAACAGCTTTCTTT. Encoded protein: CASSHLQGQGTAFF.

V usage is TRBV5-6 and J usage is TRBJ1-1; D is uncertain. Germline lookup yields CDR1 SGHDT and CDR2 YYEEEE. The CDR3 consists of 12 residues. V was pared by 5 bases and J by 11 bases, with 16 bases between. CDR3 DNA: TGTGCCAGCAGTTACCGGCAGGCTGGGGCTTTCTTT. Translated: CASSYRQAGAFF.

This chain uses TRBV19 with TRBJ2-6, with D hard to call. Germline CDR1 and CDR2: LNHDA and SQIVND (reference sequence). The germline V and J ends were trimmed by 3 bases and 4 bases, with 10 bases remaining between them. The CDR3 consists of 15 residues. The CDR3 sequence is CASSITRTGANVLTF. As DNA, the CDR3 is TGTGCCAGTAGTATTACCAGAACCGGGGCCAACGTCCTGACTTTC.

The chain combines TRBV19 with TRBJ1-1; D ambiguous. V lost 7 bases and J 4 bases, leaving 7 bases between the germline ends. There are 11 residues in the CDR3. CDR1 is LNHDA and CDR2 is SQIVND in the germline V gene (reference sequence). The CDR3 sequence is CASMRATEAFF. CDR3 in DNA: TGTGCCAGTATGAGGGCCACTGAAGCTTTCTTT. Based on the CDR3 plus reference TRBV19 and TRBJ1-1, the full variable domain is DGGITQSPKYLFRKEGQNVTLSCEQNLNHDAMYWYRQDPGQGLRLIYYSQIVNDFQKGDIAEGYSVSREKKESFPLTVTSAQKNPTAFYLCASMRATEAFFGQGTRLTVV.

This clone has only a few counts. This chain uses TRBV11-3 with TRBJ1-6; D not resolved. The CDR3 has 14 amino acids. The V end lost 5 bases, the J end lost 7 bases, and 12 bases lay between the germline ends. CDR1 is SGHNT, CDR2 YENEEA, per germline. In DNA form, the CDR3 reads TGTGCCAGCAGCGCGCGGGAGCAGAATTCACCCCTCCACTTT. It translates to CASSAREQNSPLHF.

V gene TRBV6-2 or TRBV6-3 combines with J gene TRBJ2-1; TRBD2 matches at 12 bases. V lost 4 bases to trimming and J lost 2 bases; unmatched junction nucleotides: 0. The CDR3 spans 15 residues. Per germline, CDR1 MNHEY and CDR2 SVGEGT. The CDR3: CASSSSGGAYNEQFF. In DNA, the CDR3 is TGTGCCAGCAGTTCTAGCGGGGGGGCCTACAATGAGCAGTTCTTC.

CDR3 protein: CASSQGRETTGELFF. Here the CDR3 DNA reads TGTGCCAGCAGCCAAGGGCGGGAGACCACCGGGGAGCTGTTTTTT. The V gene is TRBV3-1 (or the pseudogene TRBV3-2), the J gene TRBJ2-2; 7 nucleotides line up with TRBD2. The germline gives CDR1 LGHDT, CDR2 YNNKEL (reference sequence). Trimming at V came to 1 base and at J to 4 bases, leaving 3 bases not matched to a gene. The CDR3 loop spans 15 amino acids.

The rearrangement links TRBV5-4 to TRBJ2-1, with D possibly matching TRBD1 (5 bases). This CDR3 spans 13 amino acids. The germline V and J ends were trimmed by 5 bases and 10 bases, with 16 bases remaining between them. From germline, CDR1 is SGHNT and CDR2 YYREEE (reference sequence). The CDR3 nucleotides are TGTGCCAGCAGGGCTACCGAGGACACCGAGCAGTTCTTC. Protein product: CASRATEDTEQFF.

The rearrangement joins TRBV15 to TRBJ2-1, with TRBD2 identical over 8 bases. J lost 6 bases, V lost 1 base, and 5 bases had no gene match. This CDR3 comprises 15 residues. Germline V gene sequence: CDR1 LNHNV, CDR2 YYDKDF (reference sequence). CDR3 sequence (DNA): TGTGCCACCAGCAGAGGTCGGGGGGGCCGCAATGAGCAGTTCTTC. It encodes CATSRGRGGRNEQFF.

This clone is a singleton in its sample. The gene calls are TRBV29-1 and TRBJ1-2; a possible D gene is TRBD1 (6 bases). The V and J ends lost 4 bases and 8 bases respectively, with 14 bases between them. Germline-derived CDR1 and CDR2 are SQVTM and ANQGSEA. The CDR3 length is 12 residues. In DNA form, the CDR3 reads TGCAGCGTTGTAGTGTCGGGGGGCGGCTACACCTTC. The encoded protein is CSVVVSGGGYTF.

The chain carries TRBV28 and TRBJ1-6, with 7 nucleotides matching TRBD1. V lost 3 bases, J lost 5 bases, and 7 bases stayed unmatched. Germline CDR1 and CDR2: MDHEN and SYDVKM. This CDR3 region has 16 residues. CDR3 protein: CASSLTGSVHNSPLHF. CDR3 sequence (DNA): TGTGCCAGCAGTTTGACAGGGTCGGTCCATAATTCACCCCTCCACTTT.

The chain links TRBV6-6 to TRBJ1-6; D is perhaps TRBD1 (6 bases). The CDR3 consists of 12 residues. V lost 11 bases and J lost 2, with 7 bases in between. Germline CDR1 is MNHNY and CDR2 is SVGAGI (reference sequence). For the CDR3, the DNA is TGTGCCGCAGGGGCCTATAATTCACCCCTCCACTTT. This gives the protein CAAGAYNSPLHF.

V gene TRBV27 combines with J gene TRBJ1-1, with D perhaps TRBD1 (5 bases). CDR1 MNHEY and CDR2 SMNVEV come from the germline V gene (reference sequence). V was trimmed by 10 bases and J by 5 bases, leaving 17 bases between them. The CDR3 consists of 13 residues. CDR3 bases: TGTGCCACTGGCCGAGGGGAGGGTACTGAAGCTTTCTTT. This translates into CATGRGEGTEAFF.

V and J are TRBV6-5 and TRBJ1-6; 8 bases are a match to TRBD1. The V and J ends lost 4 bases and 10 bases, in that order; junction bases with no gene match: 12. Germline lookup yields CDR1 MNHEY and CDR2 SVGAGI. This CDR3 is built from 16 residues. As DNA, the CDR3 is TGTGCCAGCAGTTCACGCCGGACAGGGATGTTCTCACCCCTCCACTTT. Amino acid sequence: CASSSRRTGMFSPLHF.

This clone has a handful of counts. The chain couples TRBV6-1 to TRBJ1-1; D call uncertain. This CDR3 contains 17 residues. Germline V gene lookup returns CDR1 MNHNS and CDR2 SASEGT. Trimming cost V 4 bases and J 1 base, with 19 bases left between them. In nucleotides, the CDR3 is TGTGCCAGCAGTGCTAATCCGGGTCCTGGGAGGAACACTGAAGCTTTCTTT. Residues: CASSANPGPGRNTEAFF.

This rearrangement joins TRBV4-1 to TRBJ2-7; 11 nucleotides match TRBD2. CDR1 and CDR2 from the germline V gene are MGHRA and YSYEKL. The J segment lost 6 bases and the V segment lost 2 bases, leaving 6 bases of the junction unmatched. There are 15 residues in the CDR3. In nucleotides, the CDR3 is TGCGCCAGCAGCCAATCGCTAGCGGGAGGTCGCGAGCAGTACTTC. This encodes CASSQSLAGGREQYF.

This clone was detected only a few times. The gene calls are TRBV6-4 and TRBJ2-1; D is unclear. The CDR3 has 13 residues. The V gene lost 3 bases and the J gene lost 2 bases, with 5 bases spanning the gap. CDR1 is MRHNA, CDR2 SNTAGT, per germline. DNA for the CDR3: TGTGCCAGCAGTGAACTTCCCTACAATGAGCAGTTCTTC. The encoded protein is CASSELPYNEQFF.

This clone was recorded once. V is TRBV19 and J is TRBJ1-4; D is unresolved. This CDR3 is built from 16 residues. The V end was cut by 2 bases, the J end by 8 bases, with 18 bases between. Germline CDR1 is LNHDA and CDR2 is SQIVND (reference sequence). The CDR3: CASSISLTGIREKLFF. The CDR3 nucleotides are TGTGCCAGTAGTATAAGCCTGACGGGAATCAGGGAAAAACTGTTTTTT.

The chain carries TRBV5-3 and TRBJ1-5, with D uncertain. TRBV5-3 has ORF status, its function being uncertain. The CDR3 has 15 amino acids. V was trimmed by 1 base and J by 5 bases, leaving 13 bases between them. CDR3 loop: CARSLSRMSYQPQHF. As DNA, the CDR3 is TGTGCCAGAAGCTTGAGCCGCATGAGTTATCAGCCCCAGCATTTT.

This chain uses TRBV9 with TRBJ2-1, with 12 bases aligning to TRBD2. Trimming took 0 bases from V and 7 from J; bases not matched to a gene: 2. The V gene's germline CDR1 is SGDLS and CDR2 YYNGEE. The CDR3 extends over 15 amino acids. CDR3 in DNA: TGTGCCAGCAGCGTAGTTGGGACTAGCGGGAATGAGCAGTTCTTC. Its translation is CASSVVGTSGNEQFF.

This chain connects TRBV7-6 to TRBJ1-4; perhaps TRBD1 as D (5 bases). This CDR3 contains 16 residues. Trimming took 1 base from V and 3 from J, leaving 12 bases between them. From germline, CDR1 is SGHVS and CDR2 FNYEAQ. CDR3 DNA: TGTGCCAGCAGCTTAGTTCGGGGGGACGCTAATGAAAAACTGTTTTTT. Translated: CASSLVRGDANEKLFF. Supplemented by reference TRBV7-6 and TRBJ1-4, the full variable domain reads GAGVSQSPRYKVTKRGQDVALRCDPISGHVSLYWYRQALGQGPEFLTYFNYEAQQDKSGLPNDRFSAERPEGSISTLTIQRTEQRDSAMYRCASSLVRGDANEKLFFGSGTQLSVL.